These 8 T cell receptor beta chains came from one sample sequenced in a study of CD8 T cells in Susac syndrome. Reverse transcription of roughly 0.5 to 1 ug RNA used random hexamers. In TCRdb, the immunoSEQ multiplex PCR reads were re-called with MiXCR into one record per CDR3 protein. The sample holds fewer than 250,000 distinct CDR3 sequences; about 94% are singletons and the top ten take 0.1%. Sequencing input: CD4+ T cells from PBMCs. The source is a human donor in good health.

This clonotype was counted only a few times. This chain connects TRBV19 to TRBJ1-6, with D perhaps matching TRBD1 (5 bases). Between the trimmed V and J ends, which lost 8 bases and 0 bases, there was a span of 14 bases. This CDR3 has 16 residues. The V gene's germline CDR1 is LNHDA and CDR2 SQIVND (reference sequence). In nucleotides, the CDR3 is TGTGCCAGTGGGACTGGTCGGAGCTCCTATAATTCACCCCTCCACTTT. It encodes CASGTGRSSYNSPLHF.

In DNA form, the CDR3 reads TGTGCCAGCAGCGAGCGGGGACCTACCTACAATGAGCAGTTCTTC. This codes for CASSERGPTYNEQFF. The V call is TRBV6-6, the J call TRBJ2-1, with 7 nucleotides matching TRBD2. Germline lookup yields CDR1 MNHNY and CDR2 SVGAGI (reference sequence). This CDR3 is 15 amino acids long. Trimming at V came to 6 bases and at J to 2 bases, leaving 7 bases not matched to a gene.

This rearrangement joins TRBV10-3 to TRBJ1-2; TRBD1 is a possible D gene (5 bases). Germline V gene data show CDR1 as ENHRY and CDR2 as SYGVKD. Trimming shortened V by 1 base and J by 6 bases, and 15 bases separated the two germline ends. This CDR3 has 15 residues. Here the CDR3 DNA reads TGTGCCATCAGTGAGTTTGTGGGGATAGGGGATGGCTACACCTTC. It is translated as CAISEFVGIGDGYTF.

Comment on this clonotype: At one end, the junction sequence differs from germline, possibly due to a read error. The rearrangement links TRBV3-1 to TRBJ1-6; D gene unclear. The CDR3 is 14 amino acids. CDR1 is LGHDT, CDR2 YNNKEL, per germline (reference sequence). The chain's CDR3 is CASSQQINNSPLHF. CDR3 bases: TGTGCCAGCAGCCAACAGATCAATAATTCCCCCCTCCACTTT.

This chain links TRBV29-1 with TRBJ2-1, with TRBD1 matching over 7 bases. Trimming cost V 5 bases and J 7 bases; bases outside gene matches: 8. The CDR3 spans 13 residues. CDR1 and CDR2 (germline): SQVTM, ANQGSEA. CDR3 region: CSVIAGGYNEQFF. The DNA for the CDR3 is TGCAGCGTTATAGCAGGGGGATATAATGAGCAGTTCTTC.

In regard to this clonotype: The junction differs from germline at one of its ends, possibly a read error. The chain has TRBV7-7 and TRBJ2-2, with D tentatively TRBD2 (5 bases). Germline values: CDR1 SSHAT, CDR2 FNYEAQ (reference sequence). The length of the CDR3 is 17 residues. The DNA for the CDR3 is TGTGCTAGCAGCCCCCGTAAAGGGCTAGCTGGGACCGGGGAGCTGTTTTTT. Its translation: CASSPRKGLAGTGELFF.

This rearrangement joins TRBV6-6 to TRBJ2-1, with 8 bases that match TRBD2. The V segment lost 2 bases and the J segment 4 bases; nucleotides outside the gene matches: 1. This CDR3 region has 14 residues. Germline V CDR1 and CDR2: MNHNY, SVGAGI (reference sequence). As DNA, the CDR3 is TGTGCCAGCAGTTACGAGCGGGGGTACAATGAGCAGTTCTTC. Residues: CASSYERGYNEQFF.

The rearrangement uses TRBV30 and TRBJ1-1; D gene uncertain. Trimming cost V 0 bases and J 7 bases, with 9 bases left between them. Germline CDR1 is GTSNPN and CDR2 is SVGIG (reference sequence). CDR3 length: 12 residues. CDR3 DNA sequence: TGTGCCTGGAGTGTAGGTGGGGATGAAGCTTTCTTT. This gives the protein CAWSVGGDEAFF.